This passage covers 19 T cell receptor beta chains from one sample sequenced in a study of beta chain features in type 1 diabetes (dated by TCRdb to 2016 to 2018). Summary of the overall study and its limitations: Type 1 diabetes patients showed a moderate but significant shortening of TCRB CDR3 length in all four CD4+ subsets.

Library generation was performed with the immunoSEQ multiplex PCR assay. The entire isolated RNA was reverse transcribed using the High Capacity cDNA Reverse Transcription Kit, and thus expressed TCRB transcripts were sequenced. TCRdb obtained this table from immuneACCESS and retained in-frame rearrangements with V and J assigned. These tables miss some clones; where compared with another copy, unresolved V genes account for less than half of the shortfall, and the remainder is unexplained. This sample comprises 600,000 or so clones, more than 13% of them detected only once. In total, the top ten clones hold 0.035% to 0.045% of the sample. Antigens for these TCRs are unknown. The sample was naive CD4+ T cells from blood. This specimen's cell subset or site label, interpreted: true naive CD4+ T cells. The receptor source for this set is a man in his late teens or twenties with type 1 diabetes.

This chain uses TRBV27 with TRBJ2-7; D is perhaps TRBD1 (6 bases). This CDR3 has 14 amino acids. V shed 7 bases and J shed 2 bases, with 15 bases lying between them. Germline V gene lookup returns CDR1 MNHEY and CDR2 SMNVEV (reference sequence). CDR3 amino acids: CASNDPQGTYEQYF. CDR3 bases: TGTGCCAGCAACGACCCACAGGGTACCTACGAGCAGTACTTC.

The genes are TRBV7-2 and TRBJ2-1, with D maybe TRBD2 (7 bases). The CDR3 is 15 residues long. The V gene lost 11 bases and the J gene lost 8 bases, with 25 bases spanning the gap. Germline values: CDR1 SGHTA, CDR2 FQGNSA. CDR3 nucleotides: TGTGCCGGGTCTTCCTGGGGGGGGCCCGCGGATGAGCAGTTCTTC. This encodes CAGSSWGGPADEQFF. Full variable domain (outside the CDR3, taken from reference TRBV7-2 and TRBJ2-1): GAGVSQSPSNKVTEKGKDVELRCDPISGHTALYWYRQSLGQGLEFLIYFQGNSAPDKSGLPSDRFSAERTGGSVSTLTIQRTQQEDSAVYLCAGSSWGGPADEQFFGPGTRLTVL.

A few counts support this clone. The rearrangement joins TRBV27 to TRBJ2-5; the D is unclear. Germline loops: CDR1 MNHEY, CDR2 SMNVEV (reference sequence). CDR3 length: 13 amino acids. V gave up 3 bases and J gave up 5 bases, with 10 bases separating them. CDR3 sequence: CASSLVRGETQYF. The CDR3 nucleotides read TGTGCCAGCAGTTTGGTACGTGGGGAGACCCAGTACTTC.

This chain joins TRBV11-2 and TRBJ2-3; D not certain. Germline lookup yields CDR1 SGHAT and CDR2 FQNNGV. This CDR3 is built from 20 residues. V lost 0 bases, J lost 0 bases, and 22 bases lay in between. In DNA form, the CDR3 reads TGTGCCAGCAGCTTAGACGGACCGGGCGGATACTTTTCTAGCACAGATACGCAGTATTTT. This codes for CASSLDGPGGYFSSTDTQYF.

This clone came up a few times. This sequence joins TRBV28 and TRBJ1-2, with D perhaps TRBD1 (5 bases). Trimming removed 7 bases at V and 5 bases at J, with 17 bases between. The length of the CDR3 is 14 residues. In germline, CDR1 is MDHEN, CDR2 SYDVKM. CDR3 loop: CASTFGPGSYGYTF. The CDR3 bases are TGTGCCAGCACCTTCGGCCCAGGGAGTTATGGCTACACCTTC.

This rearrangement joins TRBV5-1 to TRBJ2-1, with 7 nucleotides matching TRBD1. CDR1 is SGHRS and CDR2 is YFSETQ in the germline V gene. The CDR3 length is 15 residues. V gave up 3 bases and J gave up 9 bases; unmatched junction bases: 12. The CDR3 loop is CASSSKTGSITEQFF. In DNA, the CDR3 is TGCGCCAGCAGCTCGAAGACAGGGTCAATTACTGAGCAGTTCTTC. The entire variable domain, with the rest obtained from reference TRBV5-1 and TRBJ2-1, is as follows: KAGVTQTPRYLIKTRGQQVTLSCSPISGHRSVSWYQQTPGQGLQFLFEYFSETQRNKGNFPGRFSGRQFSNSRSEMNVSTLELGDSALYLCASSSKTGSITEQFFGPGTRLTVL.

The chain combines TRBV2 with TRBJ2-4, with D hard to call. The CDR3 contains 14 residues. Germline CDR1 and CDR2: SNHLY and FYNNEI. V shed 2 bases and J shed 0 bases, with 5 bases lying between them. CDR3 sequence (DNA): TGTGCCAGCAGTGAAACGTTAGCCAAAAACATTCAGTACTTC. It is translated as CASSETLAKNIQYF.

The chain links TRBV7-9 to TRBJ2-5, with 8 positions matching TRBD2. The CDR3 is made up of 16 amino acids. Germline V lookup: CDR1 SEHNR, CDR2 FQNEAQ (reference sequence). After removal of 4 bases from V and 1 base from J, the junction contained 8 bases not matched to a gene. DNA for the CDR3: TGTGCCAGCAGCTCCCCTAGCGGGCCAGCCCAAGAGACCCAGTACTTC. Its translation is CASSSPSGPAQETQYF.

Only a few counts were recorded for this clone. The chain employs TRBV19 and TRBJ2-3, with D perhaps TRBD1 or TRBD2 (5 bases each). This CDR3 region has 14 residues. The germline CDR1 and CDR2 sequences are LNHDA and SQIVND (reference sequence). Trimming left V 5 bases short and J 3 bases short, with 12 bases between. The CDR3 sequence is CASSGRQLTDTQYF. The CDR3 nucleotides are TGTGCCAGTAGTGGGAGACAGTTGACAGATACGCAGTATTTT.

This clone was seen a few times. The chain links TRBV14 to TRBJ2-2; D is ambiguous. Per germline, CDR1 SGHDN and CDR2 FVKESK. CDR3 length equals 13 residues. V gave up 2 bases and J gave up 8 bases, with 9 bases separating them. CDR3 DNA sequence: TGTGCCAGCAGCCAAAGGGTGCCAGGGGAGCTGTTTTTT. It codes for CASSQRVPGELFF. The full variable domain, its missing parts supplied by reference TRBV14 and TRBJ2-2, is EAGVTQFPSHSVIEKGQTVTLRCDPISGHDNLYWYRRVMGKEIKFLLHFVKESKQDESGMPNNRFLAERTGGTYSTLKVQPAELEDSGVYFCASSQRVPGELFFGEGSRLTVL.

This clone was seen only a few times. The V and J genes are TRBV4-2 and TRBJ2-5; TRBD2 aligns across 11 bases. Germline V gene data show CDR1 as LGHNA and CDR2 as YNFKEQ. The J segment lost 2 bases and the V segment lost 3 bases, leaving 8 bases of the junction unmatched. The CDR3 loop spans 17 amino acids. The CDR3 DNA reads TGTGCCAGCAGCCAGAGTACCTTAGCGGGGGGGCAAGAGACCCAGTACTTC. Translation: CASSQSTLAGGQETQYF.

The DNA for the CDR3 is TGTGCCAGCTCAGGGCAGGGTGCGGATACGCAGTATTTT. Encoded protein: CASSGQGADTQYF. The chain recombines TRBV18 with TRBJ2-3; tentative D call: TRBD1 (5 bases). The CDR3 loop spans 13 amino acids. V was shortened by 5 bases and J by 6 bases, with 12 bases between the two germline ends. In germline, CDR1 is KGHSH, CDR2 LQKENI.

This clone was detected a few times. V and J are TRBV6-1 and TRBJ2-3, with D perhaps TRBD1 (6 bases). The germline V gene encodes CDR1 MNHNS and CDR2 SASEGT. The CDR3 runs 12 residues. V was clipped by 8 bases and J by 4 bases, with 10 bases between them. The CDR3 nucleotides read TGTGCCAGCGGTACAGGGTCAGATACGCAGTATTTT. The encoded protein is CASGTGSDTQYF.

The J gene is TRBJ2-7, the V gene TRBV9; possibly TRBD1 or TRBD2 for D (5 bases each). In germline, CDR1 is SGDLS, CDR2 YYNGEE. V lost 2 bases to trimming and J lost 5 bases, with 17 bases between them. The CDR3 is made up of 15 amino acids. CDR3 in DNA: TGTGCCAGCAGCGTGAGAGGGGATAGATTCGACGAGCAGTACTTC. Its protein product is CASSVRGDRFDEQYF.

This clone has a handful of counts. The chain is built from TRBV5-1 and TRBJ1-1, with TRBD1 matching over 8 bases. Germline V gene data show CDR1 as SGHRS and CDR2 as YFSETQ. The CDR3 is 16 residues long. Germline trimming cut 4 bases from V and 1 base from J; bases unmatched to any gene: 9. The CDR3 DNA reads as TGCGCCAGCAGCACTCGCCTGACAGGGGAGAACACTGAAGCTTTCTTT. Protein sequence: CASSTRLTGENTEAFF.

The chain recombines TRBV4-3 with TRBJ1-1, with D perhaps TRBD1 (5 bases). V was clipped by 1 base and J by 8 bases, with 11 bases between them. CDR1 is LGHNA, CDR2 YSLEER, per germline. CDR3 length: 13 amino acids. CDR3 in amino acids: CASSQAGITEAFF. For the CDR3, the DNA is TGCGCCAGCAGCCAAGCAGGGATTACAGAAGCTTTCTTT.

This clone was seen more than once but under ten times. The V call is TRBV28, the J call TRBJ1-2, with D uncertain. Germline V gene sequence: CDR1 MDHEN, CDR2 SYDVKM. The CDR3 consists of 11 residues. Trimming removed 5 bases at V and 2 bases at J, with 3 bases between. Here the CDR3 reads CASSPNYGYTF. DNA of the CDR3: TGTGCCAGCAGTCCGAACTATGGCTACACCTTC.

This clone appeared a few times. CDR3: CAWSSTGQETQYF. In nucleotides, the CDR3 is TGTGCCTGGAGTTCCACAGGCCAAGAGACCCAGTACTTC. The chain uses TRBV30 and TRBJ2-5, with TRBD1 as a possible D gene (5 bases). The CDR3 is 13 amino acids. CDR1 GTSNPN and CDR2 SVGIG come from the germline V gene (reference sequence). V lost 2 bases to trimming and J lost 1 base, with 8 bases between them.

The rearrangement links TRBV2 to TRBJ2-2; a possible D gene is TRBD2 (6 bases). V was pared by 6 bases and J by 5 bases, with 13 bases between. Germline assignment: CDR1 SNHLY and CDR2 FYNNEI. This CDR3 contains 14 residues. The CDR3, as DNA: TGTGCCAGCAGGTCGGGACGGGGGACCGGGGAGCTGTTTTTT. Amino acids: CASRSGRGTGELFF. The full variable domain, completed using reference TRBV2 and TRBJ2-2, is EPEVTQTPSHQVTQMGQEVILRCVPISNHLYFYWYRQILGQKVEFLVSFYNNEISEKSEIFDDQFSVERPDGSNFTLKIRSTKLEDSAMYFCASRSGRGTGELFFGEGSRLTVL.